A single sample gave rise to the 6 T cell receptor beta chains below, sequenced in a study of blood T cell repertoires in COVID-19. Sequencing used immunoSEQ multiplex PCR; TCRdb keeps in-frame clones, though not all of them. The sample carries a few hundred thousand clones, roughly 90% recorded once. The sequenced sample consisted of peripheral blood. The receptors were gathered from a young woman with COVID-19, enrolled during active disease.

Only one count was recorded for this clone. The chain is built from TRBV3-1 (or the pseudogene TRBV3-2) and TRBJ1-3, with D maybe TRBD1 (5 bases). This CDR3 spans 14 amino acids. Germline CDR1 is LGHDT and CDR2 is YNNKEL (reference sequence). V was clipped by 1 base and J by 8 bases, with 12 bases between them. This chain's CDR3 is CASSQGGRAHTIYF. DNA of the CDR3: TGTGCCAGCAGCCAAGGAGGCAGGGCCCACACCATATATTTT.

V gene TRBV6-4 combines with J gene TRBJ1-2; 8 positions match TRBD1. Germline V gives CDR1 MRHNA, CDR2 SNTAGT. With 2 bases clipped from V and 4 bases from J, the junction kept 3 bases outside the gene matches. The CDR3 length is 14 residues. The CDR3 region has the DNA TGTGCCAGCAGTGACGGGACAGGCACCTATGGCTACACCTTC. It is translated as CASSDGTGTYGYTF.

The rearrangement links TRBV11-1 to TRBJ1-1; perhaps TRBD1 as D (5 bases). V lost 5 bases and J 1 base, leaving 8 bases between the germline ends. The CDR3 loop spans 13 amino acids. CDR1 is SGHAT and CDR2 is FQDESV in the germline V gene (reference sequence). The CDR3: CASSKTGNTEAFF. CDR3 bases: TGTGCCAGCAGCAAAACAGGGAACACTGAAGCTTTCTTT.

J is TRBJ2-7 and V is TRBV6-5; 10 bases match TRBD1. V shed 5 bases, J shed 3 bases, and the junction held 7 bases outside the gene matches. Germline V gives CDR1 MNHEY, CDR2 SVGAGI. This CDR3 contains 15 residues. The CDR3, as DNA: TGTGCCAGCAGTCCCGGGGGGACAGGGGACTACGAGCAGTACTTC. As protein: CASSPGGTGDYEQYF.

The V call is TRBV18, the J call TRBJ1-5; 8 bases align to TRBD1. V shed 3 bases, J shed 2 bases, and the junction held 9 bases outside the gene matches. The CDR3 loop spans 17 amino acids. Germline V gives CDR1 KGHSH, CDR2 LQKENI. The CDR3 loop is CASSPAAGGFGNQPQHF. The CDR3 nucleotides are TGTGCCAGCTCACCTGCGGCAGGGGGCTTTGGCAATCAGCCCCAGCATTTT.

The CDR3 here is CASSLGDRISNQPQHF. CDR3 DNA: TGTGCCAGCAGCTTAGGGGACAGAATAAGCAATCAGCCCCAGCATTTT. The chain joins TRBV11-2 to TRBJ1-5; TRBD1 aligns across 7 bases. J lost 1 base, V lost 1 base, and 4 bases had no gene match. Germline CDR1 and CDR2: SGHAT and FQNNGV. The CDR3 totals 16 residues.